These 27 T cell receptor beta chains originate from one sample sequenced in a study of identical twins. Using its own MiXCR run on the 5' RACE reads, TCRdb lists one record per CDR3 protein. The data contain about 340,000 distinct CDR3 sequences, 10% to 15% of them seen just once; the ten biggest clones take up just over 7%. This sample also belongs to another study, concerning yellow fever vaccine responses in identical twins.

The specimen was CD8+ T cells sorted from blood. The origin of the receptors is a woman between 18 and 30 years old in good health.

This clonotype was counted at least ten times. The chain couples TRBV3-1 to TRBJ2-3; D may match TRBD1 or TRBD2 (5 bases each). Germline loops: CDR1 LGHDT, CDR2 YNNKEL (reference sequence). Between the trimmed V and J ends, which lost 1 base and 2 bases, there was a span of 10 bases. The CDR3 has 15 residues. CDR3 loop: CASSQGQGPTDTQYF. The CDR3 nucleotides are TGTGCCAGCAGCCAAGGCCAGGGACCCACAGATACGCAGTATTTT.

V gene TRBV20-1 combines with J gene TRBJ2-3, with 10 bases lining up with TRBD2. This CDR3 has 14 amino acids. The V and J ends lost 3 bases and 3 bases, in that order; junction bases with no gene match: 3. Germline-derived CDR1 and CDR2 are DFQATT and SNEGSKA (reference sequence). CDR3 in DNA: TGCAGTGCTAGTCCGGGACTAGCGACAGATACGCAGTATTTT. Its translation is CSASPGLATDTQYF.

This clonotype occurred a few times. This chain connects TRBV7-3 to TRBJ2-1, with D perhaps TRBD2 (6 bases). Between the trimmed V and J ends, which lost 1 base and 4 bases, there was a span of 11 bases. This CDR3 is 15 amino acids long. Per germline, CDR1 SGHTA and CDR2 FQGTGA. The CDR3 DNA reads TGTGCCAGCAGCTTAAGGGGGGACCAGTACAATGAGCAGTTCTTC. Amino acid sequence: CASSLRGDQYNEQFF.

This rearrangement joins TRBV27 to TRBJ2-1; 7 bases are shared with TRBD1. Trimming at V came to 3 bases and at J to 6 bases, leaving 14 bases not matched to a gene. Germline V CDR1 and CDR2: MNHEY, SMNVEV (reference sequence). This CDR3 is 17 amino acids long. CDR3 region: CASSFRETGNLFNEQFF. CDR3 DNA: TGTGCCAGCAGTTTCCGCGAGACAGGGAATCTATTCAATGAGCAGTTCTTC.

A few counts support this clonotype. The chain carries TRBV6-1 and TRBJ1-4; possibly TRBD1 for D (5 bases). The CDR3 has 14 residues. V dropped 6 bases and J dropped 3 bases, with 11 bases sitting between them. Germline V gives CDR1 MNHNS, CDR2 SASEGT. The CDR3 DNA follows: TGTGCCAGCAGGGGGCCGTTACCTAATGAAAAACTGTTTTTT. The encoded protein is CASRGPLPNEKLFF.

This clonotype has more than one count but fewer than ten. CDR3 nucleotides: TGTGCCAGCATCGACGACGGGAACACTGAAGCTTTCTTT. Amino acid sequence: CASIDDGNTEAFF. The chain is built from TRBV12-3 or TRBV12-4 and TRBJ1-1; D not resolved. Trimming removed 7 bases at V and 1 base at J, with 10 bases between. The CDR3 length is 13 residues.

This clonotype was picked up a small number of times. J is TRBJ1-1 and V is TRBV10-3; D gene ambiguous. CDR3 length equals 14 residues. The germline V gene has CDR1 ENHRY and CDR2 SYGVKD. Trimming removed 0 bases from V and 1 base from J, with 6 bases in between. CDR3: CAISESRSNTEAFF. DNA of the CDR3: TGTGCCATCAGTGAGTCGCGGTCGAACACTGAAGCTTTCTTT.

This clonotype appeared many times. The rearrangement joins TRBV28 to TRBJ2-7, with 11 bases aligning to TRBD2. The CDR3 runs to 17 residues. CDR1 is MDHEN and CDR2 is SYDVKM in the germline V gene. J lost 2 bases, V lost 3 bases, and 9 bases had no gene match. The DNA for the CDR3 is TGTGCCAGCAGTTTGACTAGCGGGACCTTTGCCGCCTACGAGCAGTACTTC. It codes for CASSLTSGTFAAYEQYF.

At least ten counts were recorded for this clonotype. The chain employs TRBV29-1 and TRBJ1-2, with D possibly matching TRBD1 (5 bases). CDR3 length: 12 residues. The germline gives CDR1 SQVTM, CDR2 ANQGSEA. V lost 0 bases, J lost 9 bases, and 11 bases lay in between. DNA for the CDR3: TGCAGCGTTGAAGACGAGGGGCTGAGCTACACCTTC. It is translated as CSVEDEGLSYTF. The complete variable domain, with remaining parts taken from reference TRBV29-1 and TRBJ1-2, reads SAVISQKPSRDICQRGTSLTIQCQVDSQVTMMFWYRQQPGQSLTLIATANQGSEATYESGFVIDKFPISRPNLTFSTLTVSNMSPEDSSIYLCSVEDEGLSYTFGSGTRLTVV.

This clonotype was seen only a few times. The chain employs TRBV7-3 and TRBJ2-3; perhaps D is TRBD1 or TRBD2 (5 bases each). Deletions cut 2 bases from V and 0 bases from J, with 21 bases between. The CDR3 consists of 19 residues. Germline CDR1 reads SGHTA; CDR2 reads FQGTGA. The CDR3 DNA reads TGTGCCAGCAGCTTATCGGGACGGGCGTTGAGTGTAAGCACAGATACGCAGTATTTT. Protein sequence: CASSLSGRALSVSTDTQYF.

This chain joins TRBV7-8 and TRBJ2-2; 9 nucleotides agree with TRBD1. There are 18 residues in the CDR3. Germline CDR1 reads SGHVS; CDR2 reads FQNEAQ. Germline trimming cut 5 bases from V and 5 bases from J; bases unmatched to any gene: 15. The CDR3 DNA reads TGTGCCAGCAGCCTGGACAGGGGAGGGGGGAGGAGTACCGGGGAGCTGTTTTTT. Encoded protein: CASSLDRGGGRSTGELFF. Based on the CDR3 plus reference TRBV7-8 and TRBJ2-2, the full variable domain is GAGVSQSPRYKVAKRGQDVALRCDPISGHVSLFWYQQALGQGPEFLTYFQNEAQLDKSGLPSDRFFAERPEGSVSTLKIQRTQQEDSAVYLCASSLDRGGGRSTGELFFGEGSRLTVL.

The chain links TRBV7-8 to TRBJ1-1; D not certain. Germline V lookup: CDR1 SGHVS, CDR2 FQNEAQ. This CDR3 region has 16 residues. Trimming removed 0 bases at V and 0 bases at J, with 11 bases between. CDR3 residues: CASSLALEDMNTEAFF. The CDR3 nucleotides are TGTGCCAGCAGCTTAGCGCTAGAGGATATGAACACTGAAGCTTTCTTT.

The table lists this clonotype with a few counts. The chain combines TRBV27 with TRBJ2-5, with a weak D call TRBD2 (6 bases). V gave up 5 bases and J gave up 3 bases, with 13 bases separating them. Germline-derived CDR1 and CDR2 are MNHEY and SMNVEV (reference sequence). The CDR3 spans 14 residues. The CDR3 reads CASSRRGSKETQYF. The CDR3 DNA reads TGTGCCAGCAGTCGGCGGGGCAGCAAAGAGACCCAGTACTTC.

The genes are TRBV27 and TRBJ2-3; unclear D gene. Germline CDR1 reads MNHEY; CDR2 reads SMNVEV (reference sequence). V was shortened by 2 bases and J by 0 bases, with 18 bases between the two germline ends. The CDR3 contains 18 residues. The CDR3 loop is CASSLRAERASSTDTQYF. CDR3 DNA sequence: TGTGCCAGCAGTTTACGTGCAGAGAGAGCCTCTAGCACAGATACGCAGTATTTT.

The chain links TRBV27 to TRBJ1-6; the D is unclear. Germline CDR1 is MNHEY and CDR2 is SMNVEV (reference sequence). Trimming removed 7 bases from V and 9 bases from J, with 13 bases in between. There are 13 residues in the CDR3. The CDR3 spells CASKDTGGSPLHF. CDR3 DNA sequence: TGTGCCAGCAAAGATACGGGAGGTTCACCCCTCCACTTT.

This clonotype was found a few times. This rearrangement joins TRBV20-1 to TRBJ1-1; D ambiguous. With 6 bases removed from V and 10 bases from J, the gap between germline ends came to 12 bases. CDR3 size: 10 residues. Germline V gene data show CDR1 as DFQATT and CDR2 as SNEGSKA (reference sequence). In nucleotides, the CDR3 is TGCAGTGCGCAGGCGGCGGGAGCTTTCTTT. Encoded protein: CSAQAAGAFF.

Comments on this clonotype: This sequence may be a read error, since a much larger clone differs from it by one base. CDR3 sequence: CASSPDAGGYEQYV. CDR3 in DNA: TGTGCCAGCAGTCCCGACGCAGGGGGCTACGAGCAGTACGTC. The chain is built from TRBV6-1 and TRBJ2-7, with 7 bases aligning to TRBD1. V lost 5 bases and J lost 3; bases outside the gene matches: 7. There are 14 residues in the CDR3. Per the germline V gene, CDR1 is MNHNS and CDR2 is SASEGT.

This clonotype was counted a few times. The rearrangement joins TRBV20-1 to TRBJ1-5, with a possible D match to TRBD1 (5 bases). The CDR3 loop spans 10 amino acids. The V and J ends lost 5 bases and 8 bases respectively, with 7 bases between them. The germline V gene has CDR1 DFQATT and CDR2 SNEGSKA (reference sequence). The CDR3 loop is CSAGGEPQHF. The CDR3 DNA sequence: TGCAGTGCTGGGGGGGAGCCCCAGCATTTT.

CDR3 nucleotide sequence: TGTGCCAGCAGTTACTCTGCGGGAGTCATCGGGGAGCTGTTTTTT. This encodes CASSYSAGVIGELFF. The gene calls are TRBV6-2 or TRBV6-3 and TRBJ2-2, with 7 positions matching TRBD2. Germline assignment: CDR1 MNHEY and CDR2 SVGEGT. The CDR3 has 15 amino acids. V shed 0 bases and J 7 bases; nucleotides not matched to a gene: 5.

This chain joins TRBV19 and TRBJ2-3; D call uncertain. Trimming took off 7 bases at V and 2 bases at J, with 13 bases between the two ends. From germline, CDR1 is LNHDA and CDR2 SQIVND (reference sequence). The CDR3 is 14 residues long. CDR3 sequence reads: CASMKGLSTDTQYF. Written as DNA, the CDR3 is TGTGCCAGTATGAAGGGATTATCCACAGATACGCAGTATTTT.

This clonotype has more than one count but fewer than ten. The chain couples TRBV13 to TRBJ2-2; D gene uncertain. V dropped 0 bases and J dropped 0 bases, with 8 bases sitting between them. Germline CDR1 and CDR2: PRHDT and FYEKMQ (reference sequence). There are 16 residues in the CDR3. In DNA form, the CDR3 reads TGTGCCAGCAGCTTAGGATTGGGAACGAACACCGGGGAGCTGTTTTTT. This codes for CASSLGLGTNTGELFF.

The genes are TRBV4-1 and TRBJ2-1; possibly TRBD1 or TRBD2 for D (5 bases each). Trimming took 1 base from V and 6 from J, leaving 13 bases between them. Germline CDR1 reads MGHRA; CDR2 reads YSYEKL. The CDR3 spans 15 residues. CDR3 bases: TGCGCCAGCAGCCAAGGGCCAGGGACGGGCAATGAGCAGTTCTTC. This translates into CASSQGPGTGNEQFF.

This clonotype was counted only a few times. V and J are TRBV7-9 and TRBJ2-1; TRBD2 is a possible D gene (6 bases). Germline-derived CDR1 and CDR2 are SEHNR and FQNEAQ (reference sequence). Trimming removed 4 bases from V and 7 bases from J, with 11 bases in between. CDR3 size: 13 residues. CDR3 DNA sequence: TGTGCCAGCAGCTCGGGAGAGGCGAATGAGCAGTTCTTC. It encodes CASSSGEANEQFF.

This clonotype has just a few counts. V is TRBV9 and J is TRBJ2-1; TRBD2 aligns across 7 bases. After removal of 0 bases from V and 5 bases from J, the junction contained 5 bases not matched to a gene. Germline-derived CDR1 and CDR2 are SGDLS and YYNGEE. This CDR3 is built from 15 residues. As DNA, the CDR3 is TGTGCCAGCAGCGTAGGGGCTAGCGGCAACAATGAGCAGTTCTTC. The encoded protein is CASSVGASGNNEQFF.

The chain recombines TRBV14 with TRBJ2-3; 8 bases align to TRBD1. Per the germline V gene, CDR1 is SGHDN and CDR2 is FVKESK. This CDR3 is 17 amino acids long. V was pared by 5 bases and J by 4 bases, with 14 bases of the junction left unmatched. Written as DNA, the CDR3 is TGTGCCAGCAGCAAAGGGAACCCCTTGACAGGGGCAGATACGCAGTATTTT. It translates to CASSKGNPLTGADTQYF.

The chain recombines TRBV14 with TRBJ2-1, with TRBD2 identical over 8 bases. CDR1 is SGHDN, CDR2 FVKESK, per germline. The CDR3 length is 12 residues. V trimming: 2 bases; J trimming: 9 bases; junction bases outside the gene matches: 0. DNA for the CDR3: TGTGCCAGCAGCCAACGGGGGGGTGAGCAGTTCTTC. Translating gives CASSQRGGEQFF.

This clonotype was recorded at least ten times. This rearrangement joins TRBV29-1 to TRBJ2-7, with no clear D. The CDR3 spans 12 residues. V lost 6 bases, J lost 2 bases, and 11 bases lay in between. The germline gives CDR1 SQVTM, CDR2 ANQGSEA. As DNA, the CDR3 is TGCAGCGTCCGGACGGAAGCCTACGAGCAGTACTTC. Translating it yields CSVRTEAYEQYF.